This T cell receptor beta chain was sequenced during a study of shared clonotypes between healthy human individuals. As for the study in general: Used for every donor were three CD4 naive, three CD4 memory, two CD8 naive and one CD8 memory plate. Findings of the study overall: Memory subsets generally showed smaller estimated richness than naive subsets did.

Comment on this clone: Its target is not known.

There are 17 residues in the CDR3. V shed 4 bases and J shed 4 bases, with 22 bases lying between them. Looked up from germline, CDR1 is SGHDT and CDR2 is YYEEEE. Assay: immunoSEQ multiplex PCR; the TCRdb copy retains only in-frame clones and omits some. The sample lists about 2.4 million clones, 93% occurring once. The source of this sequence is a man between 18 and 35 years old in good health. Some clones in this sample may be carry-over from other donors' samples. The sample was naive CD4+ T cells from PBMCs. This sample's subset: CD45RA+ positively selected. The genes are TRBV5-6 and TRBJ2-3; the D call may be TRBD1 or TRBD2 (6 bases each). CDR3 loop: CASSRATGNWRADTQYF. DNA for the CDR3: TGTGCCAGCAGCCGCGCCACAGGGAATTGGAGGGCAGATACGCAGTATTTT.